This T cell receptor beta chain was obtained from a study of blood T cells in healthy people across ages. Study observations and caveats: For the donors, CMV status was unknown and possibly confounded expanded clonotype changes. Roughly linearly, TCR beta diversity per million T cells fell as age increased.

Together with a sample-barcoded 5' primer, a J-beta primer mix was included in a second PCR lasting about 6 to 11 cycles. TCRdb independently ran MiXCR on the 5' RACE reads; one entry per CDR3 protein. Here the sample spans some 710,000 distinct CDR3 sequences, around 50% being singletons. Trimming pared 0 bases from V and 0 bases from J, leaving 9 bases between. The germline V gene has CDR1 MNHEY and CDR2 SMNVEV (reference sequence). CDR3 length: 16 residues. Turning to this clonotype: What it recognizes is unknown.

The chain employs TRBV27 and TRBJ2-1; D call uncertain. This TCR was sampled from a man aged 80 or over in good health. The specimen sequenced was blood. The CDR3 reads CASSLSIARSYNEQFF. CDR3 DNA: TGTGCCAGCAGTTTATCTATCGCTCGCTCCTACAATGAGCAGTTCTTC.